The clone carrying this T cell receptor (beta chain) was observed a handful of times. The antigen is unknown. The CDR3 end is not reached by the read, which stops 3 residues before it; the germline J gene fills it in. The trim removed 1 base at V and 1 base at J, leaving 9 bases unmatched. Germline CDR1 SGHVS, CDR2 FQNEAQ. The CDR3 is 17 residues long. The record originates from a study of T cell clonality in common variable immunodeficiency. This table comes from immunoSEQ multiplex PCR, and its TCRdb copy is limited to in-frame clones, with some not included. The record shows under 20,000 clones for this sample, with no singletons present. Study findings and constraints: Common variable immunodeficiency TCR beta sequences reportedly had fewer deletions and N-nucleotide insertions.

This chain uses TRBV7-8 with TRBJ1-2, with 7 bases identical to TRBD1. This TCR came from a human donor with common variable immunodeficiency. Material for sequencing was peripheral blood mononuclear cells. The CDR3 bases that were read are TGTGCCAGCAGCTTAGTATATGGACAGGCCCATAACTATGGC. It encodes CASSLVYGQAHNYG. The entire CDR3 is CASSLVYGQAHNYGYTF.